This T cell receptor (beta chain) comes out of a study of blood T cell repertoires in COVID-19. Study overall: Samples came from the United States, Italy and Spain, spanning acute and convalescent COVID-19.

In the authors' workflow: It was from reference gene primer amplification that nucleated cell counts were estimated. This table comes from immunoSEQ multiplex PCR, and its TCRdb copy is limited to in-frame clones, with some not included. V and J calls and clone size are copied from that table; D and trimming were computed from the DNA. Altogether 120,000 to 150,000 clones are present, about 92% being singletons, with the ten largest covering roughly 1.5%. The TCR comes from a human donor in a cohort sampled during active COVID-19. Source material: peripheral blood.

The CDR3 bases are TGTGCCAGCAGCCAAGAGGTGGGGGCGGCCACCGGGGAGCTGTTTTTT. This encodes CASSQEVGAATGELFF. J is TRBJ2-2 and V is TRBV4-2, with a weak D call TRBD1 (6 bases). Trimming left V 0 bases short and J 4 bases short, with 12 bases between. Germline CDR1 LGHNA, CDR2 YNFKEQ. The CDR3 totals 16 residues.